The clone carrying this T cell receptor beta chain has just a few counts. Clones were read by immunoSEQ multiplex PCR, and TCRdb kept only the in-frame ones, dropping some. The data show 250,000 to 350,000 clones, approximately 76% seen once. The CDR3 spans 15 residues. The germline CDR1 and CDR2 sequences are SGHDT and YYEEEE. Trimming removed 0 bases from V and 0 bases from J, with 6 bases in between. The data derive from a study of cytotoxic CD8 clonotypes in ibrutinib-treated CLL. The sample in question was PBMCs, obtained at disease progression, from a patient treated with ibrutinib. The clonotype originates from a human donor with chronic lymphocytic leukemia. The chain joins TRBV5-6 to TRBJ2-2, with D hard to call. The CDR3 DNA reads TGTGCCAGCAGCTTGGGGAGCGCGAACACCGGGGAGCTGTTTTTT. It codes for CASSLGSANTGELFF.